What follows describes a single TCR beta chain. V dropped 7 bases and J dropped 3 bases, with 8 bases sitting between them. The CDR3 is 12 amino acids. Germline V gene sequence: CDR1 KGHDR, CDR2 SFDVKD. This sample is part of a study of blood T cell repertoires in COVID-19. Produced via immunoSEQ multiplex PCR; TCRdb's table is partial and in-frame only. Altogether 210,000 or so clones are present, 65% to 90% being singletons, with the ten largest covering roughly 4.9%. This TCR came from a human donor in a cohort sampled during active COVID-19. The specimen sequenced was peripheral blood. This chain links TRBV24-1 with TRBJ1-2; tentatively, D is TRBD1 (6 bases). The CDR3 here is CATRGQHYGYTF. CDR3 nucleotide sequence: TGTGCCACCAGAGGACAGCACTATGGCTACACCTTC.